This T cell receptor beta chain emerged from a study of identical twins. Notes on the study in general: Twins' surplus sharing was weaker for beta out-of-frame sequences. Fewer insertions were carried by abundant cord blood beta clonotypes, but none was seen in memory repertoires. Conclusions came from cross-sectional statistical analysis, not from following the same donors.

In this sample, this clonotype turned up many times. No antigen is known for it. TCRdb used MiXCR to reprocess the 5' RACE reads, holding one entry per CDR3 protein. In the table there are 250,000 to 350,000 distinct CDR3 sequences, over 8.5% of which are singletons. V lost 4 bases, J lost 2 bases, and 11 bases stayed unmatched. Germline V gene lookup returns CDR1 SGHRS and CDR2 YFSETQ. The CDR3 runs to 17 residues. These records were also assigned to another study, of yellow fever vaccine responses in identical twins. This second report adds: Reports say the vaccine T cell response in twins looked partly convergent and partly personalized.

The sequence came from a woman aged 18 to 35 in good health. The chain combines TRBV5-1 with TRBJ2-3; 9 positions match TRBD2. The sample taken for sequencing was CD8+ T cells sorted from blood. This CDR3 reads CASSEIAGDIYTDTQYF. The CDR3 DNA sequence: TGCGCCAGCAGCGAGATAGCGGGAGACATTTACACAGATACGCAGTATTTT.